This T cell receptor (beta chain) was observed in a study of shared clonotypes between healthy human individuals. CDR1 and CDR2 from the germline V gene are SGHAT and FQNNGV. This CDR3 comprises 15 residues. The V and J ends lost 2 bases and 4 bases respectively, with 12 bases between them. In the case of this clone: The antigen remains undetermined.

How the authors handled the data: ImmunoSEQ only sent back junction sequences with no quality scores, so filtering was done differently. Sequencing was performed with immunoSEQ multiplex PCR; in TCRdb, only in-frame clones are kept and a portion is missing. Clone size and V and J calls were adopted from that table, with D and trimming inferred from the DNA. The repertoire holds more than 2 million clones, with roughly 94% as singletons. Broader study findings: Non-shared clonotypes were found to have lower generation probabilities than the clonotypes that were shared by all four of the sorted-subset donors. Clonotype sharing among donors was thought likely to change with sequencing depth.

Splitting the CD4+ cells yielded a CD45RA+ naive subset and a CD45RA-negative memory subset. The sequence was obtained from a young man in good health. The chain recombines TRBV11-2 with TRBJ2-1; no reliable D call. Sequenced material: naive CD4+ T cells sorted from blood. Sample subset: CD45RA+ positively selected. CDR3 coding DNA: TGTGCCAGCAGCTTATCACACGGAACATACAATGAGCAGTTCTTC. Residues: CASSLSHGTYNEQFF.